The 14 T cell receptor beta chains given below trace back to one sample, sequenced in a study of T cells in lung cancer brain metastases. Assay: immunoSEQ multiplex PCR; the TCRdb copy retains only in-frame clones and omits some. Of 2,000 to 2,500 clones detected, 90% to 95% appear once; the ten largest clones hold over 3%. The sample was tumor tissue from a brain metastasis. All receptors come from a man between 65 and 85 years old with non-small cell lung cancer that had spread to the brain.

This clone was seen a few times. The genes are TRBV6-4 and TRBJ1-1, with D uncertain. The V end was cut by 4 bases, the J end by 0 bases, with 6 bases between. The CDR3 spans 13 residues. Germline V lookup: CDR1 MRHNA, CDR2 SNTAGT. The CDR3 spells CASSAFMNTEAFF. The CDR3 nucleotides are TGTGCCAGCAGTGCCTTCATGAACACTGAAGCTTTCTTT.

This rearrangement joins TRBV30 to TRBJ2-1, with a tentative D call TRBD1 (6 bases). Trimming left V 0 bases short and J 1 base short, with 10 bases between. The CDR3 is 15 amino acids. Germline CDR1 GTSNPN, CDR2 SVGIG (reference sequence). CDR3 coding DNA: TGTGCCTGGAGTGTACAACAGGGTTCCTACAATGAGCAGTTCTTC. Amino acids: CAWSVQQGSYNEQFF. Drawing the rest from reference TRBV30 and TRBJ2-1, the complete variable domain is SQTIHQWPATLVQPVGSPLSLECTVEGTSNPNLYWYRQAAGRGLQLLFYSVGIGQISSEVPQNLSASRPQDRQFILSSKKLLLSDSGFYLCAWSVQQGSYNEQFFGPGTRLTVL.

This clone was seen once. The chain is built from TRBV4-3 and TRBJ2-5, with TRBD2 as a possible D gene (5 bases). The CDR3 extends over 13 amino acids. Germline V gene sequence: CDR1 LGHNA, CDR2 YSLEER. V lost 3 bases and J lost 4, with 9 bases in between. The DNA of the CDR3 is TGCGCCAGCAGCCAGAGCGCGGGAGAGACCCAGTACTTC. Its translation is CASSQSAGETQYF.

The CDR3 coding sequence is TGTGCCAGCAGTTCTTGGACGGGAAACTACGAGCAGTACTTC. Encoded protein: CASSSWTGNYEQYF. The chain combines TRBV5-4 with TRBJ2-7, with D perhaps matching TRBD2 (5 bases). This CDR3 comprises 14 residues. Per the germline V gene, CDR1 is SGHNT and CDR2 is YYREEE (reference sequence). V was shortened by 5 bases and J by 3 bases, with 15 bases between the two germline ends.

J is TRBJ2-5 and V is TRBV7-9; tentative D call: TRBD2 (6 bases). Germline V gene lookup returns CDR1 SEHNR and CDR2 FQNEAQ (reference sequence). The ends were cut back, 1 base at V and 2 bases at J, with 11 bases in the middle. The CDR3 loop spans 15 amino acids. The CDR3 sequence: CASSLVALAQETQYF. The CDR3 DNA sequence: TGTGCCAGCAGCTTAGTGGCACTAGCTCAAGAGACCCAGTACTTC.

The gene calls are TRBV9 and TRBJ2-7, with TRBD1 identical over 7 bases. The germline gives CDR1 SGDLS, CDR2 YYNGEE. J was trimmed by 1 base and V by 3 bases; bases with no gene match: 4. The CDR3 spans 14 residues. The CDR3 protein is CASSGQTGSYEQYF. The DNA for the CDR3 is TGTGCCAGCAGCGGTCAGACAGGGTCCTACGAGCAGTACTTC.

This chain connects TRBV7-2 to TRBJ2-2; 7 positions match TRBD2. CDR1 is SGHTA, CDR2 FQGNSA, per germline. J lost 4 bases, V lost 5 bases, and 13 bases had no gene match. This CDR3 contains 17 residues. The CDR3 is CASSPVGRAGITGELFF. CDR3 DNA sequence: TGTGCCAGCAGCCCTGTAGGGCGAGCGGGGATCACCGGGGAGCTGTTTTTT.

This clone was counted a single time. The chain employs TRBV6-4 and TRBJ1-1; D remains ambiguous. V was clipped by 4 bases and J by 1 base, with 7 bases between them. This CDR3 has 13 residues. Per germline, CDR1 MRHNA and CDR2 SNTAGT. Here the CDR3 DNA reads TGTGCCAGCAGTGCCGAAGGGAACACTGAAGCTTTCTTT. Its protein is CASSAEGNTEAFF.

V gene TRBV7-2 combines with J gene TRBJ2-2, with 9 bases identical to TRBD2. Germline V lookup: CDR1 SGHTA, CDR2 FQGNSA. The CDR3 length is 18 residues. The J segment lost 0 bases and the V segment lost 5 bases, leaving 10 bases of the junction unmatched. In nucleotides, the CDR3 is TGTGCCAGCAGCATTCTCGGACTAGCGCTTTCGAACACCGGGGAGCTGTTTTTT. Its protein is CASSILGLALSNTGELFF.

V is TRBV2 and J is TRBJ1-1; no definite D call. The CDR3 sequence is 11 residues long. Germline values: CDR1 SNHLY, CDR2 FYNNEI. V was trimmed by 10 bases and J by 7 bases, leaving 13 bases between them. The CDR3 region has the DNA TGTGCCAACAGCAGAGGGATTGAAGCTTTCTTT. Translated: CANSRGIEAFF.

V usage is TRBV19 and J usage is TRBJ1-4; 8 nucleotides match TRBD1. CDR3 size: 15 residues. Germline CDR1 and CDR2: LNHDA and SQIVND (reference sequence). V was clipped by 3 bases and J by 9 bases; unmatched bases: 9. The CDR3: CASSIDRRGLQKLFF. The DNA for the CDR3 is TGTGCCAGTAGTATCGACCGCAGGGGGCTTCAAAAACTGTTTTTT. The variable domain in full, with the rest retrieved from reference TRBV19 and TRBJ1-4, is DGGITQSPKYLFRKEGQNVTLSCEQNLNHDAMYWYRQDPGQGLRLIYYSQIVNDFQKGDIAEGYSVSREKKESFPLTVTSAQKNPTAFYLCASSIDRRGLQKLFFGSGTQLSVL.

This clone was seen only once. V usage is TRBV5-1 and J usage is TRBJ2-5; perhaps TRBD2 as D (5 bases). The CDR3 totals 14 residues. Germline CDR1 and CDR2: SGHRS and YFSETQ. Trimming shortened V by 3 bases and J by 2 bases, and 11 bases separated the two germline ends. CDR3 bases: TGCGCCAGCAGCTCGGTCCCGGGGCAAGAGACCCAGTACTTC. This encodes CASSSVPGQETQYF.

The rearrangement uses TRBV7-8 and TRBJ1-2; the D gene is possibly TRBD1 (6 bases). The CDR3 sequence is 14 residues long. Germline V gene sequence: CDR1 SGHVS, CDR2 FQNEAQ. With 1 base removed from V and 10 bases from J, the gap between germline ends came to 16 bases. The CDR3 spells CASSLERGASAYTF. CDR3 DNA sequence: TGTGCCAGCAGCTTAGAGCGGGGGGCAAGTGCCTACACCTTC.

V is TRBV19 and J is TRBJ1-1, with unresolved D. Per the germline V gene, CDR1 is LNHDA and CDR2 is SQIVND (reference sequence). The CDR3 is made up of 12 amino acids. Trimming removed 7 bases from V and 1 base from J, with 7 bases in between. The CDR3 loop reads CASTLRNTEAFF. The CDR3 bases are TGTGCCAGTACCCTACGGAACACTGAAGCTTTCTTT.